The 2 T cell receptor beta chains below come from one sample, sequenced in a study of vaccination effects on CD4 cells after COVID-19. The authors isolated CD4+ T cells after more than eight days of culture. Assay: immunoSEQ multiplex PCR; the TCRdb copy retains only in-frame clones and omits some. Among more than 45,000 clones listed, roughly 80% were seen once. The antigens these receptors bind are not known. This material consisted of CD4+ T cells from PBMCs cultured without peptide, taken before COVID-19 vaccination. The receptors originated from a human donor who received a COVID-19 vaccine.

CDR3 sequence: CASNIDRAGNTIYF. The CDR3 DNA is TGTGCCAGTAATATCGACAGGGCGGGAAACACCATATATTTT. V is TRBV19 and J is TRBJ1-3; TRBD1 agrees at 7 bases. The CDR3 runs to 14 residues. V trimming: 7 bases; J trimming: 4 bases; junction bases outside the gene matches: 7. The germline CDR1 and CDR2 sequences are LNHDA and SQIVND (reference sequence).

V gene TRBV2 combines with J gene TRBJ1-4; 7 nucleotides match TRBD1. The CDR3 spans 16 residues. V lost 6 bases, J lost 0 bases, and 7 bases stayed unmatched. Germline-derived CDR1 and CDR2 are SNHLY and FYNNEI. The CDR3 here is CASSRRTGATNEKLFF. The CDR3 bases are TGTGCCAGCAGCCGCCGGACAGGTGCAACTAATGAAAAACTGTTTTTT.